Listed here is a single TCR beta chain. Trimming removed 5 bases from V and 1 base from J; junction bases left unmatched: 7. CDR1 is MNHEY, CDR2 SMNVEV, per germline (reference sequence). The CDR3 sequence is 15 residues long. This record comes from a study of blood T cell repertoires in COVID-19. Some clones are missing from TCRdb's copy, which holds only in-frame ones; the method was immunoSEQ multiplex PCR. The table records some 45,000 clones, under 85% of them present only once. The chain has TRBV27 and TRBJ1-2, with TRBD1 matching 7 bases. Sequences were obtained from peripheral blood. The sequence was obtained from a man in his fifties or sixties with acute or convalescent COVID-19. The CDR3 here is CASSTSGTVNYGYTF. Here the CDR3 DNA reads TGTGCCAGCAGTACGTCCGGGACAGTTAACTATGGCTACACCTTC.